The 10 T cell receptor beta chains below come from one sample, sequenced in a study of T-cell reconstitution after alpha-beta-depleted transplantation in children. Preparation of the TCRbeta library involved a method that used unique molecular identifiers. MiXCR, applied by TCRdb to the PCR reads, yields one record per CDR3 protein. The sample includes around 60,000 distinct CDR3 sequences, 35% to 55% of them seen just once. This specimen was PBMCs, mostly from graft donor cells, taken 360 days after TCRalphabeta/CD19-depleted stem cell transplant. Receptors were obtained from a male patient aged 10 to 17 who had a stem cell transplant for acute lymphoblastic leukemia, so the T cells may come from the graft donor.

The chain recombines TRBV4-3 with TRBJ2-6; TRBD1 or TRBD2 may be the D gene (5 bases each). Germline lookup yields CDR1 LGHNA and CDR2 YSLEER. Trimming took off 0 bases at V and 2 bases at J, with 17 bases between the two ends. The CDR3 has 19 residues. In DNA, the CDR3 is TGCGCCAGCAGCCAAGATCCTTGGGGGTATGAAGCTGGGGCCAACGTCCTGACTTTC. Protein sequence: CASSQDPWGYEAGANVLTF.

The rearrangement joins TRBV2 to TRBJ2-6; D is possibly TRBD1 (6 bases). CDR1 is SNHLY, CDR2 FYNNEI, per germline. Deletions cut 5 bases from V and 0 bases from J, with 23 bases between. This CDR3 has 20 amino acids. The CDR3 sequence: CASSSGPTWTVGSGANVLTF. The CDR3 DNA reads as TGTGCCAGCAGTTCTGGCCCCACATGGACAGTCGGCTCTGGGGCCAACGTCCTGACTTTC. The full variable domain, completed using reference TRBV2 and TRBJ2-6, is EPEVTQTPSHQVTQMGQEVILRCVPISNHLYFYWYRQILGQKVEFLVSFYNNEISEKSEIFDDQFSVERPDGSNFTLKIRSTKLEDSAMYFCASSSGPTWTVGSGANVLTFGAGSRLTVL.

The chain carries TRBV29-1 and TRBJ2-2; 7 nucleotides align to TRBD1. Germline values: CDR1 SQVTM, CDR2 ANQGSEA. This CDR3 comprises 14 residues. With 7 bases clipped from V and 3 bases from J, the junction kept 8 bases outside the gene matches. CDR3 nucleotides: TGCAGCGCCGGGGACAGACAATACACCGGGGAGCTGTTTTTT. This sequence encodes CSAGDRQYTGELFF.

There are a few counts of this clonotype. The chain couples TRBV24-1 to TRBJ2-4, with TRBD1 identical over 10 bases. Looked up from germline, CDR1 is KGHDR and CDR2 is SFDVKD. This CDR3 contains 17 residues. V lost 4 bases and J lost 2; bases outside the gene matches: 7. CDR3 DNA: TGTGCCACCAGTGAAGCCGACAGGGGGCAGACCAAAAACATTCAGTACTTC. Protein sequence: CATSEADRGQTKNIQYF.

This clonotype has just one count. The CDR3 loop is CSVPSVGNEQFF. The CDR3 DNA reads TGCAGCGTTCCTAGCGTGGGCAATGAGCAGTTCTTC. The gene calls are TRBV29-1 and TRBJ2-1; tentative D call: TRBD2 (6 bases). V was clipped by 5 bases and J by 6 bases, with 11 bases between them. Germline lookup yields CDR1 SQVTM and CDR2 ANQGSEA. The CDR3 totals 12 residues.

This clonotype turned up a few times. CDR3 region: CASSLLLAGSYNEQFF. CDR3 in DNA: TGTGCCAGCAGCTTGTTACTAGCGGGTTCCTACAATGAGCAGTTCTTC. The chain combines TRBV7-6 with TRBJ2-1, with 9 bases that match TRBD2. This CDR3 spans 16 amino acids. Trimming at V came to 3 bases and at J to 1 base, leaving 4 bases not matched to a gene. The V gene's germline CDR1 is SGHVS and CDR2 FNYEAQ.

The V gene is TRBV29-1, the J gene TRBJ2-2; D tentatively fits TRBD1 or TRBD2 (5 bases each). The V gene lost 1 base and the J gene lost 7 bases, with 16 bases spanning the gap. Germline assignment: CDR1 SQVTM and CDR2 ANQGSEA. The CDR3 runs 15 residues. CDR3 amino acids: CSVEVGTLTIGELFF. The CDR3 DNA follows: TGCAGCGTTGAAGTCGGGACCCTAACAATCGGGGAGCTGTTTTTT.

There are a few counts of this clonotype. V gene TRBV20-1 combines with J gene TRBJ2-3; TRBD2 matches at 10 bases. Germline CDR1 DFQATT, CDR2 SNEGSKA (reference sequence). Losses at the gene ends were 6 bases for V and 2 bases for J; bases not matched to a gene: 8. The CDR3 has 15 residues. Here the CDR3 reads CSAASGRAYTDTQYF. CDR3 coding DNA: TGCAGTGCGGCCAGCGGGAGGGCCTACACAGATACGCAGTATTTT.

This clonotype was found a few times. The genes are TRBV7-3 and TRBJ2-1, with D possibly being TRBD1 or TRBD2 (5 bases each). The CDR3 is 16 amino acids. Trimming removed 5 bases from V and 4 bases from J, with 18 bases in between. The germline CDR1 and CDR2 sequences are SGHTA and FQGTGA. The CDR3 coding sequence is TGTGCCAGCAGCAGGGACCACCCACCCCCGTACAATGAGCAGTTCTTC. It encodes CASSRDHPPPYNEQFF. The whole variable domain, remainder taken from reference TRBV7-3 and TRBJ2-1, is GAGVSQTPSNKVTEKGKYVELRCDPISGHTALYWYRQSLGQGPEFLIYFQGTGAADDSGLPNDRFFAVRPEGSVSTLKIQRTERGDSAVYLCASSRDHPPPYNEQFFGPGTRLTVL.

This clonotype was counted only a few times. The chain is built from TRBV12-3 or TRBV12-4 and TRBJ2-7; D not resolved. The CDR3 is 13 residues long. The V gene lost 5 bases and the J gene lost 3 bases, with 11 bases spanning the gap. CDR3 DNA: TGTGCCAGCAGTCCAAATCCCCTCTACGAGCAGTACTTC. Protein sequence: CASSPNPLYEQYF.